This T cell receptor (beta chain) stems from a study of monozygotic twins with cystic fibrosis. V dropped 2 bases and J dropped 3 bases, with 13 bases sitting between them. Germline assignment: CDR1 MGHRA and CDR2 YSYEKL. The CDR3 is 15 amino acids. On this clone itself: No antigen is known for it.

Study conclusions and caveats: J usage was most co-twin-similar in 8 of 16 pairs, V in 13.

The table came from immunoSEQ multiplex PCR; TCRdb's copy has only in-frame clones and leaves some out. The sample carries approximately 7,200 clones, around 94% recorded once. The sequenced sample consisted of blood. The chain combines TRBV4-1 with TRBJ1-1; D gene uncertain. The TCR comes from a boy aged 2 to 9 with cystic fibrosis. This chain's CDR3 is CASSQLGAADTEAFF. The CDR3 nucleotides are TGCGCCAGCAGCCAATTAGGCGCCGCGGACACTGAAGCTTTCTTT.